Each of the 25 T cell receptor beta chains below was sequenced from the same sample in a study of cytomegalovirus exposure and HLA in healthy donors listed by TCRdb under 2017. The library was obtained by the immunoSEQ multiplex PCR assay. TCRdb mirrors the immuneACCESS table, restricted to in-frame sequences. Some clones are absent from its copies; in checked studies, under half trace to an unresolved V gene, and the reason for the others is unknown. The sample table records 150,000 or so clones; around nine tenths of these occur just once. The top ten constitute approximately 20% of the sample. Input material: PBMCs. Source of these receptors: a man between 18 and 29 years old in good health and CMV-seropositive.

The rearrangement links TRBV11-3 to TRBJ2-1; 8 bases map to TRBD1. Losses at the gene ends were 5 bases for V and 7 bases for J; bases not matched to a gene: 7. The CDR3 totals 14 residues. CDR1 is SGHNT and CDR2 is YENEEA in the germline V gene. The CDR3 sequence is CASSPRTGRNEQFF. The CDR3 nucleotides read TGTGCCAGCAGCCCGCGGACAGGGAGGAATGAGCAGTTCTTC.

On this clone: A read error may be the cause here, since a much bigger clone is one base away. The chain has TRBV7-9 and TRBJ2-5; tentatively, D is TRBD1 (6 bases). The germline gives CDR1 SEHNR, CDR2 FQNEAQ (reference sequence). CDR3 length: 13 residues. Between the trimmed V and J ends, which lost 5 bases and 2 bases, there was a span of 9 bases. The CDR3 nucleotides are TGTGCCAGCAGCAGCCAGGGGCAAGAGACCCAGTACTTC. Amino acid sequence: CASSSQGQETQYF.

This clone was detected once. The chain uses TRBV4-1 and TRBJ1-5; TRBD1 might be the D (6 bases). The CDR3 covers 16 residues. Germline V gene sequence: CDR1 MGHRA, CDR2 YSYEKL. Trimming shortened V by 1 base and J by 6 bases, and 16 bases separated the two germline ends. CDR3 sequence reads: CASSQVAGGAGQPQHF. CDR3 in DNA: TGCGCCAGCAGCCAAGTAGCGGGGGGCGCGGGTCAGCCCCAGCATTTT.

The chain combines TRBV15 with TRBJ1-5; TRBD1 aligns across 8 bases. The ends lost 5 bases at V and 8 bases at J; junction bases unmatched: 14. Germline lookup yields CDR1 LNHNV and CDR2 YYDKDF (reference sequence). The CDR3 spans 16 residues. CDR3 sequence: CATSQGASPMGKPQHF. The CDR3 DNA reads TGTGCCACCAGCCAGGGGGCCAGTCCGATGGGGAAGCCCCAGCATTTT.

The genes are TRBV4-1 and TRBJ1-1; maybe TRBD1 (5 bases). The CDR3 has 15 amino acids. Germline CDR1 is MGHRA and CDR2 is YSYEKL. The V end lost 4 bases, the J end lost 10 bases, and 22 bases lay between the germline ends. The CDR3 is CASSPPQVFFPPAFF. The CDR3 DNA sequence: TGCGCCAGCAGCCCCCCACAGGTTTTCTTCCCCCCAGCTTTCTTT.

The V and J genes are TRBV30 and TRBJ2-1; 10 nucleotides align to TRBD2. CDR1 and CDR2 (germline): GTSNPN, SVGIG (reference sequence). Germline trimming cut 7 bases from V and 2 bases from J; bases unmatched to any gene: 11. CDR3 length: 16 amino acids. DNA for the CDR3: TGTGCCTCAAATTTCCTCAGCGGGGGGGCCTACAATGAGCAGTTCTTC. Its protein is CASNFLSGGAYNEQFF.

This rearrangement joins TRBV5-1 to TRBJ1-2; no clear D. Germline V gives CDR1 SGHRS, CDR2 YFSETQ. Trimming removed 0 bases from V and 3 bases from J, with 6 bases in between. The CDR3 has 13 amino acids. The DNA for the CDR3 is TGCGCCAGCAGCTTGGAACAGCACTATGGCTACACCTTC. It encodes CASSLEQHYGYTF. Complete variable domain (other parts from reference TRBV5-1 and TRBJ1-2): KAGVTQTPRYLIKTRGQQVTLSCSPISGHRSVSWYQQTPGQGLQFLFEYFSETQRNKGNFPGRFSGRQFSNSRSEMNVSTLELGDSALYLCASSLEQHYGYTFGSGTRLTVV.

The chain recombines TRBV7-9 with TRBJ1-5; 8 positions match TRBD1. V gave up 7 bases and J gave up 4 bases; unmatched junction bases: 6. Germline values: CDR1 SEHNR, CDR2 FQNEAQ (reference sequence). The CDR3 sequence is 14 residues long. CDR3 residues: CASTQGAGNQPQHF. CDR3 sequence (DNA): TGTGCCAGCACTCAGGGGGCGGGGAATCAGCCCCAGCATTTT.

This clone occurred once. The chain has TRBV4-1 and TRBJ2-1; 7 nucleotides line up with TRBD2. The germline gives CDR1 MGHRA, CDR2 YSYEKL. V lost 4 bases and J lost 5; bases outside the gene matches: 8. The CDR3 spans 15 residues. CDR3 DNA sequence: TGCGCCAGCAGCCGAGCAGACGGGACTAACAATGAGCAGTTCTTC. It translates to CASSRADGTNNEQFF.

This chain connects TRBV27 to TRBJ2-1; 9 nucleotides agree with TRBD2. The CDR3 is made up of 15 amino acids. With V trimmed by 5 bases and J by 1 base, 3 bases remained unmatched. The germline gives CDR1 MNHEY, CDR2 SMNVEV (reference sequence). The CDR3 region is CASSPAGGSYNEQFF. The CDR3 DNA is TGTGCCAGCAGTCCAGCGGGAGGATCCTACAATGAGCAGTTCTTC.

V is TRBV6-1 and J is TRBJ2-3; 9 bases fit TRBD1. The V and J ends lost 6 bases and 4 bases, in that order; junction bases with no gene match: 8. This CDR3 is 15 amino acids long. Germline values: CDR1 MNHNS, CDR2 SASEGT. The DNA of the CDR3 is TGTGCCAGCAGCCCACAGGGGGCAGGGGCAGATACGCAGTATTTT. Amino acids: CASSPQGAGADTQYF.

The chain carries TRBV19 and TRBJ2-1, with 7 bases identical to TRBD2. The V and J ends lost 5 bases and 0 bases, in that order; junction bases with no gene match: 7. Per the germline V gene, CDR1 is LNHDA and CDR2 is SQIVND (reference sequence). CDR3 length: 16 amino acids. In DNA form, the CDR3 reads TGTGCCAGTAGTTCCACTAGCGTGAGCTCCTACAATGAGCAGTTCTTC. Encoded protein: CASSSTSVSSYNEQFF.

J is TRBJ1-3 and V is TRBV30; D gene unclear. CDR1 and CDR2 (germline): GTSNPN, SVGIG (reference sequence). This CDR3 has 13 amino acids. V lost 5 bases to trimming and J lost 0 bases, with 8 bases between them. In nucleotides, the CDR3 is TGTGCCTGGGGGAGGGACTCTGGAAACACCATATATTTT. Translation gives CAWGRDSGNTIYF.

The J gene is TRBJ1-1, the V gene TRBV30; TRBD1 aligns across 12 bases. In germline, CDR1 is GTSNPN, CDR2 SVGIG (reference sequence). The CDR3 runs to 13 residues. The CDR3 sequence: CAGDRGRVTEAFF. CDR3 DNA: TGTGCAGGGGACAGGGGGCGCGTGACTGAAGCTTTCTTT.

The rearrangement links TRBV5-6 to TRBJ1-3, with D tentatively TRBD1 (5 bases). Germline assignment: CDR1 SGHDT and CDR2 YYEEEE. CDR3 length: 18 amino acids. V lost 2 bases, J lost 0 bases, and 18 bases lay in between. The DNA for the CDR3 is TGTGCCAGCAGCTTTAGGACGAAGGGGCCCTACTCTGGAAACACCATATATTTT. It encodes CASSFRTKGPYSGNTIYF.

The chain couples TRBV11-1 to TRBJ2-5, with TRBD1 matching 10 bases. The CDR3 length is 15 residues. Germline CDR1 and CDR2: SGHAT and FQDESV (reference sequence). V trimming: 3 bases; J trimming: 6 bases; junction bases outside the gene matches: 7. The CDR3 sequence: CASSFSGDRGQTQYF. CDR3 coding DNA: TGTGCCAGCAGCTTTTCGGGGGACAGGGGACAGACCCAGTACTTC.

The J gene is TRBJ2-2, the V gene TRBV4-3, with TRBD2 identical over 11 bases. This CDR3 comprises 16 residues. Germline V CDR1 and CDR2: LGHNA, YSLEER. The ends lost 3 bases at V and 6 bases at J; junction bases unmatched: 6. The CDR3 DNA reads as TGCGCCAGCAGCCAGGTAGCGGGGGGGCCGGCCGGGGAGCTGTTTTTT. Protein: CASSQVAGGPAGELFF.

This chain joins TRBV6-5 and TRBJ2-5; 7 bases line up with TRBD1. V shed 6 bases, J shed 5 bases, and the junction held 9 bases outside the gene matches. Germline values: CDR1 MNHEY, CDR2 SVGAGI. The CDR3 sequence is 14 residues long. The chain's CDR3 is CASSRTGFWETQYF. The CDR3 DNA follows: TGTGCCAGCAGCCGGACAGGATTCTGGGAGACCCAGTACTTC.

This sequence joins TRBV29-1 and TRBJ1-4, with TRBD1 as a possible D gene (6 bases). V shed 4 bases and J shed 3 bases, with 15 bases lying between them. The CDR3 is 15 residues long. The germline CDR1 and CDR2 sequences are SQVTM and ANQGSEA. The CDR3: CSVGWGPLANEKLFF. As DNA, the CDR3 is TGCAGCGTTGGATGGGGGCCCCTAGCTAATGAAAAACTGTTTTTT.

This clone has just a few counts. V gene TRBV27 combines with J gene TRBJ2-7; 7 bases agree with TRBD1. Germline CDR1 reads MNHEY; CDR2 reads SMNVEV (reference sequence). V lost 5 bases to trimming and J lost 1 base; unmatched junction nucleotides: 14. This CDR3 is built from 17 residues. CDR3 residues: CASSLRQGWTGSYEQYF. DNA for the CDR3: TGTGCCAGCAGTCTACGACAGGGATGGACTGGATCCTACGAGCAGTACTTC.

This clone was seen only a few times. This chain joins TRBV18 and TRBJ1-1; D is unresolved. Germline assignment: CDR1 KGHSH and CDR2 LQKENI. CDR3 size: 14 residues. The V and J ends lost 3 bases and 2 bases respectively, with 10 bases between them. The CDR3 nucleotides are TGTGCCAGCTCACCGGGCCTGGATAACACTGAAGCTTTCTTT. Translation: CASSPGLDNTEAFF.

CDR3 bases: TGCGCCAGCAGGGGACAGGGGAACCAGCCCCAGCATTTT. Translating gives CASRGQGNQPQHF. The chain carries TRBV10-2 and TRBJ1-5, with 10 bases aligning to TRBD1. Germline CDR1 reads WSHSY; CDR2 reads SAAADI. With 6 bases clipped from V and 7 bases from J, the junction kept 3 bases outside the gene matches. The CDR3 contains 13 residues.

The chain is built from TRBV30 and TRBJ2-3; 8 positions agree with TRBD2. The V gene's germline CDR1 is GTSNPN and CDR2 SVGIG (reference sequence). This CDR3 has 16 residues. Trimming removed 2 bases from V and 4 bases from J; junction bases left unmatched: 11. The CDR3 sequence is CAWSSDSGIQADTQYF. The DNA for the CDR3 is TGTGCCTGGAGTAGCGATAGCGGGATTCAGGCAGATACGCAGTATTTT. The whole variable domain, remainder taken from reference TRBV30 and TRBJ2-3, is SQTIHQWPATLVQPVGSPLSLECTVEGTSNPNLYWYRQAAGRGLQLLFYSVGIGQISSEVPQNLSASRPQDRQFILSSKKLLLSDSGFYLCAWSSDSGIQADTQYFGPGTRLTVL.

The chain uses TRBV5-1 and TRBJ2-5, with TRBD2 matching over 14 bases. V was pared by 4 bases and J by 3 bases, with 2 bases of the junction left unmatched. This CDR3 has 15 amino acids. Looked up from germline, CDR1 is SGHRS and CDR2 is YFSETQ. The CDR3, as DNA: TGCGCCAGCAGCCCGGGACTAGCGGGAGAAGAGACCCAGTACTTC. Amino acids: CASSPGLAGEETQYF.

V gene TRBV30 combines with J gene TRBJ2-5, with 9 bases matching TRBD1. V trimming: 5 bases; J trimming: 2 bases; junction bases outside the gene matches: 3. The CDR3 extends over 13 amino acids. CDR1 is GTSNPN and CDR2 is SVGIG in the germline V gene (reference sequence). Here the CDR3 reads CAWGQGRQETQYF. The CDR3 bases are TGTGCCTGGGGACAGGGGCGACAAGAGACCCAGTACTTC.